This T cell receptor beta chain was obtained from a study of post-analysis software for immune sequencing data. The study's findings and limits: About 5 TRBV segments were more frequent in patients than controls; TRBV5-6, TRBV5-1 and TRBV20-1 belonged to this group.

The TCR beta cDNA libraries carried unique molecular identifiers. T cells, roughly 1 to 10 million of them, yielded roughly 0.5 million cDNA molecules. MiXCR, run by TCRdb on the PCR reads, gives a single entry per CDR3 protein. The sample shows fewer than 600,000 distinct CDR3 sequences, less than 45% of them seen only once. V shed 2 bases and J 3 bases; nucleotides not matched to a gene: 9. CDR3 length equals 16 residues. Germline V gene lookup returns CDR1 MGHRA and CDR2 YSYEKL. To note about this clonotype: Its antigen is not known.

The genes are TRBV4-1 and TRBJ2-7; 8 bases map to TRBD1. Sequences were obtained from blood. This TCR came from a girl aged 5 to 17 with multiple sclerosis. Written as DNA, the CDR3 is TGCGCCAGCAGCCAACAGCAGGGGGCTGAAGTCTACGAGCAGTACTTC. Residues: CASSQQQGAEVYEQYF.